The sequence of this T cell receptor (beta chain) was determined in a study of T cell repertoires in cytomegalovirus infection. V dropped 1 base and J dropped 0 bases, with 9 bases sitting between them. The CDR3 is made up of 15 amino acids. Via MiXCR, TCRdb re-called the reads, giving one row per CDR3 protein. The sample has about 310,000 distinct CDR3 sequences, 25% seen once. Turning to this clonotype: Its antigen is not identified.

The clonotype was recovered from a human donor in good health (CMV status not recorded). Some clones in this sample may be carry-over from other donors' samples. Sequences were derived from cultured PBMCs, sampled from culture after CMV antigen stimulation. This chain uses TRBV12-3 or TRBV12-4 with TRBJ1-2; D gene unclear. The CDR3 protein is CASSLVGKANYGYTF. CDR3 DNA: TGTGCCAGCAGTTTAGTGGGGAAAGCTAACTATGGCTACACCTTC.